In this sample, the clone carrying this T cell receptor (beta chain) turned up a few times. The data were produced by immunoSEQ multiplex PCR, yet TCRdb's version contains in-frame clones alone and is incomplete. The sample carries about 160,000 clones, roughly 80% recorded once. Germline V lookup: CDR1 SEHNR, CDR2 FQNEAQ (reference sequence). CDR3 length: 15 residues. V was pared by 1 base and J by 8 bases, with 14 bases between. The sample belongs to a study of blood T cell repertoires in COVID-19. As for the study in general: T cells, B-cell-depleted T cells, or PBMCs supplied cDNA or gDNA.

The sequence was collected from a woman in her fifties or sixties who had recovered from COVID-19. The chain links TRBV7-9 to TRBJ1-4, with D hard to call. The sequenced sample consisted of PBMCs or T cells enriched from blood (not recorded which). The CDR3 nucleotides are TGTGCCAGCAGCTTAGAAACGGGGATTGGGGAAAAACTGTTTTTT. Amino acids: CASSLETGIGEKLFF.